The T cell receptor beta chain described here comes from a study of T cell clonotyping in hematopoietic cell transplantation. The V gene's germline CDR1 is SGHTS and CDR2 YDEGEE. The CDR3 is 13 amino acids. Trimming shortened V by 4 bases and J by 4 bases, and 11 bases separated the two germline ends. Study-level findings and limits: At the given depth, recipient repertoires were over 95% de novo clonotypes. Pathologically expanded recipient clonotypes increased progressively from day 30 to day 180 as diversity fell. Broader posttransplant TCR repertoire diversity was predicted by graft donor and pretransplant recipient Inverse Simpson Index values.

Profiling relied on immunoSEQ multiplex PCR, and the TCRdb table lists in-frame clones only, not all of them. The sample records tens of thousands of clones, 95% being singletons. Comments on this clone: The antigen remains undetermined.

Documented time point: recipient sample about 28 days before transplant, after cytoreduction. Here the sequenced sample was peripheral blood mononuclear cells, taken before stem cell transplant. V usage is TRBV5-8 and J usage is TRBJ1-1; D uncertain. The receptor comes from a man aged 40-50 years with chronic myeloid leukemia. Some clones in this sample may be carry-over from other donors' samples. Here the CDR3 DNA reads TGTGCCAGCAGCGGAAGGACCGGCACTGAAGCTTTCTTT. Translated, it gives CASSGRTGTEAFF.